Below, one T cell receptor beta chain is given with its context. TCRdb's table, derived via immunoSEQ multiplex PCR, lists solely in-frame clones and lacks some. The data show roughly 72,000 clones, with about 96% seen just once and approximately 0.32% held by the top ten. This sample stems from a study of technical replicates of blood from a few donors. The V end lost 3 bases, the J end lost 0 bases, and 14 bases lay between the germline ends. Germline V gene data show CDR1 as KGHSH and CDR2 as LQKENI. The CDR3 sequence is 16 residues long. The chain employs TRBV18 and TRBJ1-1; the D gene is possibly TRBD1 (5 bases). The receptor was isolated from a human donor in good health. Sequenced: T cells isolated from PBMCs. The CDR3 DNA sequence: TGTGCCAGCTCACCGAGGCAAGGGGTGCTGAACACTGAAGCTTTCTTT. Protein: CASSPRQGVLNTEAFF.